The rows below give T cell receptor beta chains drawn from one sample of a study of T cells in Graves' hyperthyroidism and ophthalmopathy. TCRdb redid the calling of the multiplex PCR reads with MiXCR, one entry per CDR3 protein. The table lists 550,000 to 650,000 distinct CDR3 sequences, roughly 14% of them singletons. Input material: blood. The receptors shown here come from a young woman with Graves' hyperthyroidism that later progressed to Graves' ophthalmopathy. Both conserved end residues are part of each CDR3. A D gene is named only where the DNA matches it firmly. Size is stated for part of the rows, as once, few or many counts, or as a class when the clone is expanded.

J gene,clone size,V gene,D gene,CDR3 DNA,CDR3 protein
TRBJ1-2,few,TRBV12-3/TRBV12-4,TRBD1,TGTGCCAGCAGTTTAGGGGGCAGGGGGCCATTCTACACCTTC,CASSLGGRGPFYTF
TRBJ2-3,many,TRBV20-1,TRBD2,TGCAGTGCTGACTGGACTAGCGGGGACACAGATACGCAGTATTTT,CSADWTSGDTDTQYF
TRBJ2-1,many,TRBV28,TRBD2,TGTGCCAGCAGTTTCTCTAGCGGATCCTACAATGAGCAGTTCTTC,CASSFSSGSYNEQFF
TRBJ2-1,many,TRBV29-1,TRBD1,TGCAGCGTCGTCCCGGGACAGGGCTACAATGAGCAGTTCTTC,CSVVPGQGYNEQFF
TRBJ2-1,.,TRBV9,.,TGTGCCAGCAGCGGGAGGTCGGGACACCAGGATGAGCAGTTCTTC,CASSGRSGHQDEQFF
TRBJ2-3,few,TRBV30,.,TGTGCCTGGAGTTTGGGGACCACAGATACGCAGTATTTT,CAWSLGTTDTQYF
TRBJ1-6,.,TRBV27,.,TGTGCCAGCAGTTTCGACTCACTGGGTTCACCCCTCCACTTT,CASSFDSLGSPLHF
TRBJ2-1,few,TRBV20-1,TRBD2,TGCAGTGCTATTGGGACTAGCGGGGAGCAGTTCTTC,CSAIGTSGEQFF
TRBJ2-1,many,TRBV24-1,TRBD2,TGTGCCACCAGTGACCTAGGACTAGATTCCTACAATGAGCAGTTCTTC,CATSDLGLDSYNEQFF
TRBJ2-7,many,TRBV6-1,.,TGTGCCAGCAGTGGCCGAAGGGGAGCCTCCTACGAGCAGTACTTC,CASSGRRGASYEQYF
TRBJ2-5,many,TRBV27,.,TGTGCCAGCAAAACCTCATGGGTCCTCAGCGAGACCCAGTACTTC,CASKTSWVLSETQYF
TRBJ2-3,many,TRBV9,.,TGTGCCAGCAGCGTAGAAATTAGCGGTACGCAGTATTTT,CASSVEISGTQYF
TRBJ1-6,.,TRBV7-9,.,TGTGCCAGCAGTTACGGGACAAGCATTGCTAAATCACCCCTCCACTTT,CASSYGTSIAKSPLHF
TRBJ2-7,few,TRBV5-1,TRBD2,TGCGCCAGCAGCTTGGCGGCTAGCGGCTACGAGCAGTACTTC,CASSLAASGYEQYF
TRBJ1-2,many,TRBV30,.,TGTGCCTGGAGTGAACCCTCAGCTAACTATGGCTACACCTTC,CAWSEPSANYGYTF
TRBJ2-3,many,TRBV18,TRBD2,TGTGCCAGCTCACCGTTTAGCGGGAGAGTGGGGGATACGCAGTATTTT,CASSPFSGRVGDTQYF
TRBJ2-7,many,TRBV11-2,.,TGTGCCAGCAGCTTAGGGTGGGACTCCGGGCGGGAGCAGTACTTC,CASSLGWDSGREQYF
TRBJ1-4,many,TRBV7-9,TRBD1,TGTGCCAGCACCGGTGGGACAGGGGGCGAAAAACTGTTTTTT,CASTGGTGGEKLFF
TRBJ2-7,.,TRBV20-1,.,TGCAGTGCTAGTGACCCCCTCGAGCAGTACTTC,CSASDPLEQYF
TRBJ2-2,many,TRBV19,TRBD1,TGTGCCAGTACTATCCAGGGGGCGCGGACCGGGGAGCTGTTTTTT,CASTIQGARTGELFF
TRBJ1-6,many,TRBV25-1,.,TGTGCCAGTACGACGAGCTCCTATAATTCACCCCTCCACTTT,CASTTSSYNSPLHF
TRBJ2-1,many,TRBV6-2/TRBV6-3,.,TGTGCCAGCAGTTGGGGCAGGGGCTCCTACAATGAGCAGTTCTTC,CASSWGRGSYNEQFF
TRBJ2-5,many,TRBV7-8,TRBD1,TGTGCCAGCAGCTTACTTACTCCCGGGACAGGGCAAGAGACCCAGTACTTC,CASSLLTPGTGQETQYF
TRBJ1-5,.,TRBV2,.,TGTGCCAGCAGTTCTACTCTGGGGTGTAGCAATCAGCGCCAGCATTTT,CASSSTLGCSNQRQHF
TRBJ2-4,many,TRBV20-1,.,TGCAGTGGATCGTTTTTCGAAAACATTCAGTACTTC,CSGSFFENIQYF
TRBJ1-2,.,TRBV19,.,TGTGCCAGTAGTACGCCTAGACACGACGTTAACTATGGCTACACCTTC,CASSTPRHDVNYGYTF
TRBJ1-5,many,TRBV2,.,TGTGCCAGCAGTGTAGAAAATCAGCCCCAGCATTTT,CASSVENQPQHF
TRBJ2-1,few,TRBV3-1,TRBD2,TGTGCCAGCAGCCAAGAGGTGACTAGCGGGAGGGCCGCGAACTACAATGAGCAGTTCTTC,CASSQEVTSGRAANYNEQFF
TRBJ2-5,.,TRBV6-5,.,TGTGCCAGCAGTTACGGTATACAGAGGCCCCTAAATGGGACCCAGTACTTC,CASSYGIQRPLNGTQYF
TRBJ2-1,.,TRBV7-9,TRBD1,TGTGCCAGCAGCGGTGGACAGGGCCATGAGCAGTTCTTC,CASSGGQGHEQFF
TRBJ2-5,.,TRBV24-1,.,TGTGCCACCAGTGACGTCCAGGAGTACCAAGAGACCCAGTACTTC,CATSDVQEYQETQYF
TRBJ2-5,.,TRBV5-1,TRBD2,TGCGCCAGCAGCGGAGGAGCGGGGGGGCAAGAGGCCCAGTACTTC,CASSGGAGGQEAQYF